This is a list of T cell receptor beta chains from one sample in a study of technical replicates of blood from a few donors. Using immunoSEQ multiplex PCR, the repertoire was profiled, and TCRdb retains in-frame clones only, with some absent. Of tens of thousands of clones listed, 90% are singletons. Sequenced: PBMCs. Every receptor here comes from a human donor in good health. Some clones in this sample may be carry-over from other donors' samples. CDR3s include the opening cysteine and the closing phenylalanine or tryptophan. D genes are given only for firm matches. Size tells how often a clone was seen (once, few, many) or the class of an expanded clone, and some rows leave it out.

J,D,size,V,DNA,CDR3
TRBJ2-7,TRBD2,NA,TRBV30,TGTGCCTGGAGACACGGGGGGGCCGCGTACGAGCAGTACTTC,CAWRHGGAAYEQYF
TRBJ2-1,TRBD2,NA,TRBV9,TGTGCCAGCAGCGTAGCTTCGGGGGGGGGCCGCGGTGAGCAGTTCTTC,CASSVASGGGRGEQFF
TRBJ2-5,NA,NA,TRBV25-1,TGTGCCAGCAGTGAAGGCTTTGCGGTAAAAGAGACCCAGTACTTC,CASSEGFAVKETQYF
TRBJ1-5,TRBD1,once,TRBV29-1,TGCAGCATTCTAGGGGGCACAGATCAGCCCCAGCATTTT,CSILGGTDQPQHF
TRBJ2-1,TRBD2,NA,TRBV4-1,TGCGCCAGCAGCAGGACTAGCGGGAACAATGAGCAGTTCTTC,CASSRTSGNNEQFF
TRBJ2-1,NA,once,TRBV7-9,TGTGCCAGCAGCTTTCTAGGGACAAAATACAATGAGCAGTTCTTC,CASSFLGTKYNEQFF
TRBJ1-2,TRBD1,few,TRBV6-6,TGTGCCAGCAGTTACCAGGACAGGGTCGTCTATGGCTACACCTTC,CASSYQDRVVYGYTF
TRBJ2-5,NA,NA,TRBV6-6,TGTGCCAGCAGTTTCCGATGGACAAGCCAAGAGACCCAGTACTTC,CASSFRWTSQETQYF
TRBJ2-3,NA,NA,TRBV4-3,TGCGCCAGCAGCCAGAACCTAGGACTTAGCACAGATACGCAGTATTTT,CASSQNLGLSTDTQYF
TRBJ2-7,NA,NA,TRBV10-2,TGCGCCAGCAGTGAGTCGCAGGGTCCCTACGAGCAGTACTTC,CASSESQGPYEQYF
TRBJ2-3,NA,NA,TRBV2,TGTGCCAGCATTCTAGGAGGACTCGGCACAGATACGCAGTATTTT,CASILGGLGTDTQYF
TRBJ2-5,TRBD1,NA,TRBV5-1,TGCGCCAGCAGCAGGGGGACAGTACTAAAAGGGGAGACCCAGTACTTC,CASSRGTVLKGETQYF
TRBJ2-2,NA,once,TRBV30,TGTGCCTGGAGCTGGTGGCGAGGCACCGGGGAGCTGTTTTTT,CAWSWWRGTGELFF
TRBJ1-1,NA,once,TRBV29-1,TGCAGCGTTGCCTGGAGGAACACTGAAGCTTTCTTT,CSVAWRNTEAFF
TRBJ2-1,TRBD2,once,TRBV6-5,TGTGCCAGCAGTTCGCCTTTGCCTAGCGGGTTCAATGAGCAGTTCTTC,CASSSPLPSGFNEQFF
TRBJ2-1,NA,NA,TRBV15,TGTGCCACCAGCAATCCAGGCGGGGGCCGTTACCATGAGCAGTTCTTC,CATSNPGGGRYHEQFF
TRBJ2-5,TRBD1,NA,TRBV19,TGTGCCAGTAGTAACAGGGGAAAAGAGACCCAGTACTTC,CASSNRGKETQYF
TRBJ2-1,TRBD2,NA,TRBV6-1,TGTGCCAGCAGCGGGACTACAGATTACAATGAGCAGTTCTTC,CASSGTTDYNEQFF
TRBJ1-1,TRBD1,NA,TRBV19,TGTGCCAGTAGTCCCCAGGGGGCCACTGAAGCTTTCTTT,CASSPQGATEAFF
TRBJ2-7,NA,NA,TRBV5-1,TGCGCCAGCAGCCCAATCGATAGGGGCTACGAGCAGTACTTC,CASSPIDRGYEQYF
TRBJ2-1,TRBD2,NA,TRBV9,TGTGCCAGCAGCGTCAGCCTAGCGGGAGATGATGAGCAGTTCTTC,CASSVSLAGDDEQFF
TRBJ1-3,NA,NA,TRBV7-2,TGTGCCAGCAGCTTTAACTCTGGAAACACCATATATTTT,CASSFNSGNTIYF
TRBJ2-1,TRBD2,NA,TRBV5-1,TGCGCCAGCAGTATGGAGGGACTATACAATGAGCAGTTCTTC,CASSMEGLYNEQFF
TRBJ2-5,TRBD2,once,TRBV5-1,TGCGCCAGCAGCCGGGCTAGCGGGAAGGAGACCCAGTACTTC,CASSRASGKETQYF
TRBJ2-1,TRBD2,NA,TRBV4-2,TGTGCCAGCAGCCAAGCTACTAGCGGGGCCAGAGGGCAGTTCTTC,CASSQATSGARGQFF
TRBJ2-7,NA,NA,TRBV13,TGTGCCAGCAGCCTAAGAACGGTAACCCCGCAGTACTTC,CASSLRTVTPQYF
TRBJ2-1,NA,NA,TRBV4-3,TGCGCCAGCAGCCAAGTTAAATACTCCAATGAGCAGTTCTTC,CASSQVKYSNEQFF
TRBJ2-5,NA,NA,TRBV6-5,TGTGCCAGCAGTTATTCAGGGCGGGGAGAGACCCAGTACTTC,CASSYSGRGETQYF
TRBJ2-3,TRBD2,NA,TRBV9,TGTGCCAGCAGCGCCACTAGCGGGAGGGTTATAGATACGCAGTATTTT,CASSATSGRVIDTQYF
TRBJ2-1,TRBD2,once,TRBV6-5,TGTGCCAGCAGTTTCCGAGCGGGAGTTGACTACAATGAGCAGTTCTTC,CASSFRAGVDYNEQFF
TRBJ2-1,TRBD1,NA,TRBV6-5,TGTGCCAGCAGTCAAGTGGGACAGGGGGCTCAGGAGCAGTTCTTC,CASSQVGQGAQEQFF
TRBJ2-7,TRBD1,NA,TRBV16,TGTGCCAGCAGCCCTCCGGGACAGGACTCCTACGAGCAGTACTTC,CASSPPGQDSYEQYF
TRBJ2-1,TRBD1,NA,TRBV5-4,TGTGCCAGCAGCCCAGGTCAGGGGGCGCAGGACAATGAGCAGTTCTTC,CASSPGQGAQDNEQFF
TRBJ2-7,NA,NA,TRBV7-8,TGTGCCAGCAGCTTAGCGCACTCGGGTGGTGCCTACGAGCAGTACTTC,CASSLAHSGGAYEQYF
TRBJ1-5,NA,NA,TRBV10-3,TGTGCCATCAGTGAGAATAAAGGGGAAGGTCAGCCCCAGCATTTT,CAISENKGEGQPQHF
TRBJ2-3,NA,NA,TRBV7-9,TGTGCCAGCAGCCTCCGGCAGGCCACAGATACGCAGTATTTT,CASSLRQATDTQYF
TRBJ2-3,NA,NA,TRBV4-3,TGCGCCAGCAGCCAATTTGCGAGGGAGGGGGCAGATACGCAGTATTTT,CASSQFAREGADTQYF